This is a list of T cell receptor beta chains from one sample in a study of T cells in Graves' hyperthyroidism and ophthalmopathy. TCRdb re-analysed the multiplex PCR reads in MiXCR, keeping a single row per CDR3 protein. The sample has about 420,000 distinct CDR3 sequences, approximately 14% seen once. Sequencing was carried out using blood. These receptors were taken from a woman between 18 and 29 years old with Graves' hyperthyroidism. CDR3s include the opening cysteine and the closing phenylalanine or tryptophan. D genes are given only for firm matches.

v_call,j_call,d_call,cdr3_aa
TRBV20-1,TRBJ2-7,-,CSASIGSAVHEQYF
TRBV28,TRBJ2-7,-,CASRFRQGSWEQYF
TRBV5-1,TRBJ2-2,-,CASSFRGSTGELFF
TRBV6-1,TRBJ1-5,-,CASSSPLRTVGQPQHF
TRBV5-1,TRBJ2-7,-,CASSLEDGGKQYF
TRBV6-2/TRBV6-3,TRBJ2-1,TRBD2,CASSSTKGLAVYNEQFF
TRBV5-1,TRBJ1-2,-,CASSTDQGPGGYTF
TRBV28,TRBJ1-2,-,CASSLRQASLYGYTF
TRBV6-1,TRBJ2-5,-,CASSERRGLGETQYF
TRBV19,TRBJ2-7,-,CASSNRYEQYF
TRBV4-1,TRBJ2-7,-,CASSNSRDGYEQYF
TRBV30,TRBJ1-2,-,CAWSLGVGYTF
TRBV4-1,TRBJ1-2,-,CASSPGAGVGYGYTF
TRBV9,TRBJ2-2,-,CASSGDGYTGELFF
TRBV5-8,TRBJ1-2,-,CASSYSARGYTF
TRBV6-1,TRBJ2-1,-,CASSDKGDRYYNEQFF
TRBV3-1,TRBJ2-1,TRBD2,CASSPHPGLAGGGYYNEQFF
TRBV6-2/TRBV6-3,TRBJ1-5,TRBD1,CASSWLTGEEHQPQHF